This entry lists 19 T cell receptor beta chains sequenced from one sample in a study of blood T cells in healthy people across ages. Using a J-beta primer mix together with a sample-barcoded 5' primer, a second PCR was run for roughly 7 to 11 cycles. TCRdb reanalysed the 5' RACE reads using MiXCR and keeps one entry per CDR3 protein. The top ten clones hold roughly 8% of a sample with about 1.7 million distinct CDR3 sequences, about 30% of them seen once. The sample was blood. These receptors came from a woman aged 25 to 45 in good health.

The V and J genes are TRBV4-3 and TRBJ2-4, with 8 positions matching TRBD1. From germline, CDR1 is LGHNA and CDR2 YSLEER. The CDR3 totals 18 residues. Trimming took 1 base from V and 6 from J; bases not matched to a gene: 14. In nucleotides, the CDR3 is TGCGCCAGCAGCCAAGTAGTGACAGGGGTGACTGCTGGAAACATTCAGTACTTC. This gives the protein CASSQVVTGVTAGNIQYF.

Concerning this clonotype itself: Its ends do not fully match the called genes, so a read error is possible. This chain joins TRBV9 and TRBJ2-1; 10 positions match TRBD2. CDR3 size: 18 residues. Germline V gene sequence: CDR1 SGDLS, CDR2 YYNGEE. CDR3 sequence: CVSSVGVIVSGRDNEQFF. In DNA, the CDR3 is TGTGTCAGCAGCGTAGGAGTTATAGTGAGCGGGAGGGACAATGAGCAGTTCTTC.

The chain joins TRBV20-1 to TRBJ2-7, with no clear D. This CDR3 has 13 amino acids. The V gene lost 7 bases and the J gene lost 2 bases, with 15 bases spanning the gap. Germline assignment: CDR1 DFQATT and CDR2 SNEGSKA (reference sequence). CDR3 nucleotide sequence: TGCAGTGTCCTCCCCGCAGGCCCCTACGAGCAGTACTTC. It codes for CSVLPAGPYEQYF.

The V gene is TRBV29-1, the J gene TRBJ2-4; either TRBD1 or TRBD2 may supply D (5 bases each). Judging by the DNA end, TRBJ2-7 fits better; the J call may be wrong. CDR1 is SQVTM and CDR2 is ANQGSEA in the germline V gene. The CDR3 sequence is 14 residues long. CDR3 protein: CSVNRDVGPSEQYF. The CDR3 DNA is TGCAGCGTAAACCGGGACGTCGGACCTAGCGAGCAGTACTTC.

On this clonotype itself: A much larger clone lies a single base off, so this may be a read error. The chain combines TRBV12-3 or TRBV12-4 with TRBJ1-2; 8 nucleotides line up with TRBD1. The V segment lost 6 bases and the J segment 4 bases; nucleotides outside the gene matches: 7. This CDR3 has 14 residues. CDR3 sequence (DNA): TGTGCCAGCAGAGGACAGGGTGGGCTCTATGGCTACACCTTC. Translating it yields CASRGQGGLYGYTF.

The chain has TRBV9 and TRBJ2-1, with D possibly being TRBD1 or TRBD2 (5 bases each). The germline gives CDR1 SGDLS, CDR2 YYNGEE. The germline V and J ends were trimmed by 2 bases and 7 bases, with 13 bases remaining between them. The CDR3 has 14 residues. The DNA of the CDR3 is TGTGCCAGCAGCGTCCGACGGGGCCAGAATGAGCAGTTCTTC. Its translation: CASSVRRGQNEQFF.

This chain joins TRBV20-1 and TRBJ2-3; 10 nucleotides agree with TRBD2. From germline, CDR1 is DFQATT and CDR2 SNEGSKA (reference sequence). With V trimmed by 1 base and J by 7 bases, 8 bases remained unmatched. This CDR3 has 15 residues. The CDR3 sequence is CSARVRSSGSYTQYF. The DNA of the CDR3 is TGCAGTGCTAGAGTTCGCTCTAGCGGGAGTTATACGCAGTATTTT.

The chain is built from TRBV7-9 and TRBJ1-2; 8 bases are a match to TRBD1. From germline, CDR1 is SEHNR and CDR2 FQNEAQ (reference sequence). This CDR3 has 12 residues. V was pared by 11 bases and J by 8 bases, with 10 bases of the junction left unmatched. The CDR3 protein is CAAAQGAEGYTF. CDR3 bases: TGTGCCGCCGCGCAGGGGGCAGAAGGCTACACCTTC. Full variable domain (outside the CDR3, taken from reference TRBV7-9 and TRBJ1-2): DTGVSQNPRHKITKRGQNVTFRCDPISEHNRLYWYRQTLGQGPEFLTYFQNEAQLEKSRLLSDRFSAERPKGSFSTLEIQRTEQGDSAMYLCAAAQGAEGYTFGSGTRLTVV.

This clonotype has just a few counts. V gene TRBV2 combines with J gene TRBJ2-7; tentatively, D is TRBD2 (6 bases). Germline V gives CDR1 SNHLY, CDR2 FYNNEI. V lost 9 bases and J 3 bases, leaving 15 bases between the germline ends. This CDR3 spans 13 amino acids. CDR3 coding DNA: TGTGCCAGTCAGCGGGTGTTACTCTACGAGCAGTACTTC. Amino acids: CASQRVLLYEQYF. Based on the CDR3 plus reference TRBV2 and TRBJ2-7, the full variable domain is EPEVTQTPSHQVTQMGQEVILRCVPISNHLYFYWYRQILGQKVEFLVSFYNNEISEKSEIFDDQFSVERPDGSNFTLKIRSTKLEDSAMYFCASQRVLLYEQYFGPGTRLTVT.

This chain links TRBV27 with TRBJ2-3; D remains ambiguous. CDR3 length: 16 amino acids. Germline lookup yields CDR1 MNHEY and CDR2 SMNVEV (reference sequence). Deletions cut 6 bases from V and 0 bases from J, with 16 bases between. The CDR3 is CASRSRFGYSTDTQYF. CDR3 DNA: TGTGCCAGCAGATCTCGGTTCGGCTACAGCACAGATACGCAGTATTTT.

As to this clonotype: This clone may be a read error of a much larger clone one base away. V usage is TRBV6-6 and J usage is TRBJ2-7, with 7 bases fitting TRBD2. This CDR3 comprises 13 residues. Germline loops: CDR1 MNHNY, CDR2 SVGAGI (reference sequence). This CDR3 is CTSRAGSPYEQYF. The DNA for the CDR3 is TGTACCAGCAGAGCGGGATCCCCCTACGAGCAGTACTTC.

This clonotype was counted many times. The chain carries TRBV5-1 and TRBJ2-1, with TRBD2 matching over 11 bases. Germline CDR1 is SGHRS and CDR2 is YFSETQ. The CDR3 extends over 16 amino acids. V gave up 3 bases and J gave up 9 bases; unmatched junction bases: 11. CDR3 DNA sequence: TGCGCCAGCAGCTACCATAGCGGGGGGGCCGAGGGTGAGCAGTTCTTC. Protein: CASSYHSGGAEGEQFF. Full variable domain (rest looked up from reference TRBV5-1 and TRBJ2-1): KAGVTQTPRYLIKTRGQQVTLSCSPISGHRSVSWYQQTPGQGLQFLFEYFSETQRNKGNFPGRFSGRQFSNSRSEMNVSTLELGDSALYLCASSYHSGGAEGEQFFGPGTRLTVL.

This clonotype has only a few counts. CDR3 protein: CASSLNRDRGYSGNTIYF. The CDR3 DNA is TGTGCCAGCAGCTTAAACCGGGACAGGGGCTACTCTGGAAACACCATATATTTT. J is TRBJ1-3 and V is TRBV7-2, with TRBD1 matching 10 bases. The germline CDR1 and CDR2 sequences are SGHTA and FQGNSA. The CDR3 is made up of 18 amino acids. Trimming took 2 bases from V and 0 from J; bases not matched to a gene: 7.

The CDR3 DNA reads TGTGCCAGCAGCTTGGTTGGGGGACAGGGCCATGGCTACACCTTC. It specifies CASSLVGGQGHGYTF. The J gene is TRBJ1-2, the V gene TRBV5-6, with 9 bases matching TRBD1. CDR3 length: 15 residues. With 0 bases clipped from V and 6 bases from J, the junction kept 6 bases outside the gene matches. The germline V gene encodes CDR1 SGHDT and CDR2 YYEEEE.

J is TRBJ2-2 and V is TRBV29-1; D is perhaps TRBD2 (5 bases). Between the trimmed V and J ends, which lost 4 bases and 1 base, there was a span of 10 bases. The CDR3 has 14 amino acids. Per the germline V gene, CDR1 is SQVTM and CDR2 is ANQGSEA. The CDR3 reads CSVGGSGNTGELFF. The CDR3 region has the DNA TGCAGCGTTGGAGGCAGCGGGAACACCGGGGAGCTGTTTTTT.

This clonotype was found many times. The rearrangement uses TRBV6-6 and TRBJ2-3; 9 bases are a match to TRBD1. The CDR3 is made up of 14 amino acids. The germline gives CDR1 MNHNY, CDR2 SVGAGI (reference sequence). J lost 7 bases, V lost 5 bases, and 7 bases had no gene match. The CDR3 DNA reads TGTGCCAGCAGTCCTGGACAGGGGACACATACGCAGTATTTT. It codes for CASSPGQGTHTQYF.

The V call is TRBV28, the J call TRBJ2-5; 9 nucleotides line up with TRBD2. From germline, CDR1 is MDHEN and CDR2 SYDVKM. Trimming removed 5 bases from V and 5 bases from J; junction bases left unmatched: 12. The CDR3 contains 16 residues. The CDR3 DNA is TGTGCCAGCAGTCTGAACGGTGGCGGGGGGGCCGAGACCCAGTACTTC. Protein sequence: CASSLNGGGGAETQYF.

In the case of this clonotype: A much larger clone is a single base away; this may be a read error. The rearrangement joins TRBV7-2 to TRBJ2-7; tentatively, D is TRBD2 (6 bases). CDR1 SGHTA and CDR2 FQGNSA come from the germline V gene. There are 14 residues in the CDR3. V shed 4 bases and J shed 9 bases, with 19 bases lying between them. The CDR3 reads CASSSSPGVGGQYF. The CDR3 DNA reads as TGTGCCAGCAGCTCCTCCCCGGGGGTAGGCGGGCAGTACTTC. The variable domain in full, completed from reference TRBV7-2 and TRBJ2-7, reads GAGVSQSPSNKVTEKGKDVELRCDPISGHTALYWYRQSLGQGLEFLIYFQGNSAPDKSGLPSDRFSAERTGGSVSTLTIQRTQQEDSAVYLCASSSSPGVGGQYFGPGTRLTVT.

As for this clonotype: This could be a read error, since a much larger clone is one nucleotide away. V gene TRBV15 combines with J gene TRBJ1-2; D remains unclear. This CDR3 contains 11 residues. Germline V gives CDR1 LNHNV, CDR2 YYDKDF (reference sequence). The chain's CDR3 is CTTSKGYGYTF. The CDR3 DNA reads as TGTACCACCTCTAAAGGCTATGGCTACACCTTC.